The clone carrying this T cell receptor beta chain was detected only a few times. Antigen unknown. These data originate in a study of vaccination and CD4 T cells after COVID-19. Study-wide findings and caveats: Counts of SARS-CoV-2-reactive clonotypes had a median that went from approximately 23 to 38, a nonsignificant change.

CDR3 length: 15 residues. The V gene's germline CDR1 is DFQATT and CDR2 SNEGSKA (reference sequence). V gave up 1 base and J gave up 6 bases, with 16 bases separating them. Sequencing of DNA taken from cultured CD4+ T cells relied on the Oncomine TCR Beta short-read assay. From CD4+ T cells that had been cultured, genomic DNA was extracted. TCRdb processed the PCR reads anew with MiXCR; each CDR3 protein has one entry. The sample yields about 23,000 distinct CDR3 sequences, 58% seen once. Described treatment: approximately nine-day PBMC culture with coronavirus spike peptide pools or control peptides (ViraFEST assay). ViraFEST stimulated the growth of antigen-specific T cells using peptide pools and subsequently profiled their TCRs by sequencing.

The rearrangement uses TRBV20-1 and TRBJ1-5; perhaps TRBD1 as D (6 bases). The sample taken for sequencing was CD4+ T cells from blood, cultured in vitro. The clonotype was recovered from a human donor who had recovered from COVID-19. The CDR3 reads CSARVGGGHIQPQHF. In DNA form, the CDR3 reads TGCAGTGCTAGAGTGGGCGGGGGGCATATTCAGCCCCAGCATTTT.